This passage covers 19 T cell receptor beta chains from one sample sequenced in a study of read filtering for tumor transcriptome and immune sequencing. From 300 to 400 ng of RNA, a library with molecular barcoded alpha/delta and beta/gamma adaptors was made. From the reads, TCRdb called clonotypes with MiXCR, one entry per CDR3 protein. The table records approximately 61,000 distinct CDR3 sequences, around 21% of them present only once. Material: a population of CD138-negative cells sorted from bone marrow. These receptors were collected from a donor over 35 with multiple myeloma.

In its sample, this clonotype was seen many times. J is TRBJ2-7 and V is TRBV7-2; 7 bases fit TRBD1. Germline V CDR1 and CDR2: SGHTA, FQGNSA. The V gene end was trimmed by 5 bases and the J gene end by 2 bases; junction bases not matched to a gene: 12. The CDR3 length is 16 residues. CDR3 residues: CASSHDLTGKAYEQYF. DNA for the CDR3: TGTGCCAGCAGCCACGACCTGACAGGGAAAGCCTACGAGCAGTACTTC.

DNA for the CDR3: TGTGCCAGCACACCGCCAAGGCAAAACACAGATACGCAGTATTTT. Amino acids: CASTPPRQNTDTQYF. The chain uses TRBV2 and TRBJ2-3; D not certain. The V gene lost 7 bases and the J gene lost 2 bases, with 16 bases spanning the gap. Germline V gene sequence: CDR1 SNHLY, CDR2 FYNNEI. This CDR3 comprises 15 residues.

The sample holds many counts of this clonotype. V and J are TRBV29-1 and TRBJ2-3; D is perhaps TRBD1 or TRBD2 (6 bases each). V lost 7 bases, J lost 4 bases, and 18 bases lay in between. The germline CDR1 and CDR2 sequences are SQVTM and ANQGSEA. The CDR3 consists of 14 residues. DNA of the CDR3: TGCAGCGGCAGCTGGTTGAGGGGGGCAGATACGCAGTATTTT. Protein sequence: CSGSWLRGADTQYF.

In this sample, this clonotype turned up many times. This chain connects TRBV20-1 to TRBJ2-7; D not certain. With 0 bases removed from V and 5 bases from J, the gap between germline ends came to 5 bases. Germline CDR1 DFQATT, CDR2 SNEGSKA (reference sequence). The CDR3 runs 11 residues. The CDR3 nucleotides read TGCAGTGCTAGAGATTTGAACGAGCAGTACTTC. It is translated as CSARDLNEQYF.

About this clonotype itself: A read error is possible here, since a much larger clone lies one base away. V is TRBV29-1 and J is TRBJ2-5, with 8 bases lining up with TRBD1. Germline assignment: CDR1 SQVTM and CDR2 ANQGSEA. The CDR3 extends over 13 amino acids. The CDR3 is CSVEGRGRETQCF. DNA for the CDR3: TGCAGCGTTGAGGGCAGGGGGCGCGAGACCCAGTGCTTC.

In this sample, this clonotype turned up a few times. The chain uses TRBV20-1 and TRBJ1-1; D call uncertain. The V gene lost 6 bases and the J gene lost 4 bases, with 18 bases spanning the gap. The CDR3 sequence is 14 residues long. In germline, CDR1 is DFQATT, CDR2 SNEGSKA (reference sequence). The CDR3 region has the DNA TGCAGTGCGCCCATTATCTCACGATTCACTGAAGCTTTCTTT. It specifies CSAPIISRFTEAFF.

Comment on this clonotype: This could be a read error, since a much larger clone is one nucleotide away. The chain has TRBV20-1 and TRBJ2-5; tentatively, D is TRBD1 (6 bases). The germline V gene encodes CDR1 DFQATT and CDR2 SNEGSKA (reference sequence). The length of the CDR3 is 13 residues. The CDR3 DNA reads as TGCAGTGCTAGACAGGGGCCCAGAGAGACCCAGCACTTC. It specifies CSARQGPRETQHF.

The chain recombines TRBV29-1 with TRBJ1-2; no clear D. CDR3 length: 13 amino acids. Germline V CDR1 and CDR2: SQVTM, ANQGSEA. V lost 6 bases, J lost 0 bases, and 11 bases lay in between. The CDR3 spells CSVPDNTNYGYTF. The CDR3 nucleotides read TGCAGCGTGCCAGACAACACTAACTATGGCTACACCTTC.

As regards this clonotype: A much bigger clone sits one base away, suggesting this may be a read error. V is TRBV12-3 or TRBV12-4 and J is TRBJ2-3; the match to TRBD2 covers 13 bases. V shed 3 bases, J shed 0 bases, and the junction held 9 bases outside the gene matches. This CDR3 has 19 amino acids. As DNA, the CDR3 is TGTGCCAGCAGTTTGGGACTAGCGGGGTGTGGTTCTAGCACAGATACGCAGTATTTT. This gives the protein CASSLGLAGCGSSTDTQYF.

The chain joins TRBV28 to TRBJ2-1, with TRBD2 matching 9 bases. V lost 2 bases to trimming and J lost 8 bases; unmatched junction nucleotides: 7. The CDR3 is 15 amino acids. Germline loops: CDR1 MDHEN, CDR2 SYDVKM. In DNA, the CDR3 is TGTGCCAGCAGTTTACTAGCGGGAAAAGGCGATGAGCAGTTCTTC. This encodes CASSLLAGKGDEQFF.

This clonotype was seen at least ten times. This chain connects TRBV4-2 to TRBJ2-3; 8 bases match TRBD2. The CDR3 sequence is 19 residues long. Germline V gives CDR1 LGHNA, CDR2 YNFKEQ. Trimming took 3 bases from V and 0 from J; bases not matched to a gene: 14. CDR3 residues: CASSHDARAGALSTDTQYF. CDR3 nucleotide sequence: TGTGCCAGCAGCCACGACGCCCGAGCGGGGGCCCTTAGCACAGATACGCAGTATTTT.

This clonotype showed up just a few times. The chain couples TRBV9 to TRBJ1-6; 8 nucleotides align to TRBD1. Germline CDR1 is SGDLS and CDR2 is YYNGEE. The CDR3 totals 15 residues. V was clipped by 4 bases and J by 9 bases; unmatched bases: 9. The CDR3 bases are TGTGCCAGCAGCCCTTGGACAGGGAGTCCTTCACCCCTCCACTTT. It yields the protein CASSPWTGSPSPLHF.

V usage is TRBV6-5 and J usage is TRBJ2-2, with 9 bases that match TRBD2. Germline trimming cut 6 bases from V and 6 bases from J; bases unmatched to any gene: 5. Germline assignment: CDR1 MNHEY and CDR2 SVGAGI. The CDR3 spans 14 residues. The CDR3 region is CASRREGLAGELFF. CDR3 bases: TGTGCCAGCAGGCGGGAGGGCCTCGCCGGGGAGCTGTTTTTT.

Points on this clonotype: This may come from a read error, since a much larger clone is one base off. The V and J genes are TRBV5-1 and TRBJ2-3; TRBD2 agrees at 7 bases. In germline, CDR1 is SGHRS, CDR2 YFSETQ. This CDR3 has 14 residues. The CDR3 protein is CASILEGGPNTQYF. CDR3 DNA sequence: TGCGCCAGCATCTTGGAGGGAGGGCCGAATACGCAGTATTTT.

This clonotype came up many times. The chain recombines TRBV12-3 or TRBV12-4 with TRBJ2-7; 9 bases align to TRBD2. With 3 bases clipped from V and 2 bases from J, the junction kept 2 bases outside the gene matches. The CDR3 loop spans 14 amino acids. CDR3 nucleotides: TGTGCCAGCAGTTTTAGCGGGGGAACCTACGAGCAGTACTTC. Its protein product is CASSFSGGTYEQYF.

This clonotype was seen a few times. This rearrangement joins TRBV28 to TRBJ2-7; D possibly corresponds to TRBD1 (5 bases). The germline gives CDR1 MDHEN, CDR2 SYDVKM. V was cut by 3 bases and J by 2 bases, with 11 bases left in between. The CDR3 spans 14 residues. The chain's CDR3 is CASSFLDTTYEQYF. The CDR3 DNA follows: TGTGCCAGCAGTTTTTTGGACACAACCTACGAGCAGTACTTC.

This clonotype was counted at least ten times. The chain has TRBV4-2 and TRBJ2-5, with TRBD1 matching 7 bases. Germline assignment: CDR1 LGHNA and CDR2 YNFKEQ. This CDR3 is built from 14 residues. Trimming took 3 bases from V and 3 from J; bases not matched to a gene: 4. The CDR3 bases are TGTGCCAGCAGCCAGAAACAGGGGAAAGAGACCCAGTACTTC. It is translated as CASSQKQGKETQYF.

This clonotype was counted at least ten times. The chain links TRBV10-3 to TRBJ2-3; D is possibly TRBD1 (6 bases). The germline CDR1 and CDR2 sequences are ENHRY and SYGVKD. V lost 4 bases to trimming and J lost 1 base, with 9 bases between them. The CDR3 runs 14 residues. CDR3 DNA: TGTGCCATCAGTGCACACAGGGGCACAGATACGCAGTATTTT. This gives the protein CAISAHRGTDTQYF.

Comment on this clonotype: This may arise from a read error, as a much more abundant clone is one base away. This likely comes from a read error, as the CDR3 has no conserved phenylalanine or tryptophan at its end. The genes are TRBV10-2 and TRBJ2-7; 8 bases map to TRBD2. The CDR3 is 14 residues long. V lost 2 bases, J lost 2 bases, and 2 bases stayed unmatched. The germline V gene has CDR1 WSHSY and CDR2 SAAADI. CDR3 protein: CASSEGGRTYEQYS. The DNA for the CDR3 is TGCGCCAGCAGTGAGGGCGGGAGGACCTACGAGCAGTACTCC.